This T cell receptor (beta chain) was sequenced in a study of cytomegalovirus exposure and HLA in healthy donors. Primers: 60 Vbeta forward and 13 Jbeta reverse. Sequenced by immunoSEQ multiplex PCR; TCRdb stores in-frame clones only, minus some. This table holds about 140,000 clones, about 10% found once. In regard to this clone: The target antigen is unknown.

Trimming pared 2 bases from V and 0 bases from J, leaving 16 bases between. The germline CDR1 and CDR2 sequences are KGHSH and LQKENI. The CDR3 runs to 17 residues. Study-level points and caveats: A later analysis found most CMV-associated TCR beta chains apparently HLA-restricted. Owing to their indistinguishability, certain V segments, notably TRBV6-2 and TRBV6-3, were excluded. It was reported that the classifier diagnosed cytomegalovirus status with high specificity and sensitivity in both the original and validation cohorts.

The chain carries TRBV18 and TRBJ1-1, with D unresolved. This receptor was identified in a man aged 45-65 years in good health and CMV-seronegative. Specimen: PBMCs. CDR3 residues: CASSPVTPARMNTEAFF. The DNA of the CDR3 is TGTGCCAGCTCACCAGTCACCCCAGCGAGAATGAACACTGAAGCTTTCTTT.